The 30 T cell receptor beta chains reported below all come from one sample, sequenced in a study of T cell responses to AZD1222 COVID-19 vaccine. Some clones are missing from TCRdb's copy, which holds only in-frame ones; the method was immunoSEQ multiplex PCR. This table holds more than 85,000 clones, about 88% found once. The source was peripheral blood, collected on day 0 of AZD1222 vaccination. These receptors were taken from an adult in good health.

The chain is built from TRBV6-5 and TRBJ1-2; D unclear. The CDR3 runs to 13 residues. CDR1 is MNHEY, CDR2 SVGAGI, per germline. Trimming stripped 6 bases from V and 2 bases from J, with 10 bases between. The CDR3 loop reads CASRLHRNYGYTF. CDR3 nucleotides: TGTGCCAGCAGACTACACCGAAACTATGGCTACACCTTC.

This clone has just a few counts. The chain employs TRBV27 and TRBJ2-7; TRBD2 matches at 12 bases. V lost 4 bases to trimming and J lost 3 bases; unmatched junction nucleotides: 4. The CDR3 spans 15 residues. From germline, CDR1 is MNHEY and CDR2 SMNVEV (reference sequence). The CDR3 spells CASSSRLAGVYEQYF. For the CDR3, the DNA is TGTGCCAGCAGTTCCAGACTAGCGGGGGTCTACGAGCAGTACTTC.

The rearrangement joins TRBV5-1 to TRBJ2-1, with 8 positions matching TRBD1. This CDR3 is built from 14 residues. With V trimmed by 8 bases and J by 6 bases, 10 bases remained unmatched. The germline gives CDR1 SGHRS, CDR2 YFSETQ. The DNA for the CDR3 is TGCGCCAGTAGAACGGGACAGGAGATCAATGAGCAGTTCTTC. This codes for CASRTGQEINEQFF.

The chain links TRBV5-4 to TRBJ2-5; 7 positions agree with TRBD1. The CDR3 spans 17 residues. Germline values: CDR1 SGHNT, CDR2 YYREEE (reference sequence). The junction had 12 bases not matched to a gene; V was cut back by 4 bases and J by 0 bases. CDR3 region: CASSPNTGTADQETQYF. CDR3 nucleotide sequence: TGTGCCAGCAGCCCCAATACCGGGACAGCTGACCAAGAGACCCAGTACTTC. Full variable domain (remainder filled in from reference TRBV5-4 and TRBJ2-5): ETGVTQSPTHLIKTRGQQVTLRCSSQSGHNTVSWYQQALGQGPQFIFQYYREEENGRGNFPPRFSGLQFPNYSSELNVNALELDDSALYLCASSPNTGTADQETQYFGPGTRLLVL.

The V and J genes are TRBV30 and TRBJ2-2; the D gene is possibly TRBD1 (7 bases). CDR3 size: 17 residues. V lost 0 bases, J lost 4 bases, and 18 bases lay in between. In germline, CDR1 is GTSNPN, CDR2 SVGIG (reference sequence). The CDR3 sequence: CAWSVPSGDRLTGELFF. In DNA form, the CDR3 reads TGTGCCTGGAGTGTACCCTCGGGGGACAGACTCACCGGGGAGCTGTTTTTT.

CDR3 nucleotides: TGTGCCAGCAGCTTACCCGGTACGGCCTTGAACACTGAAGCTTTCTTT. Protein product: CASSLPGTALNTEAFF. The chain uses TRBV7-9 and TRBJ1-1; no clear D gene. The CDR3 totals 16 residues. The V end was cut by 2 bases, the J end by 0 bases, with 13 bases between. Germline V gene lookup returns CDR1 SEHNR and CDR2 FQNEAQ (reference sequence).

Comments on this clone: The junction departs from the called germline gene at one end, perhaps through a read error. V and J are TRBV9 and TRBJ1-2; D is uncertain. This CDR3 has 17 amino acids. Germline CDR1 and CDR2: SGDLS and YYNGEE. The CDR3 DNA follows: TGTGCCAGCACCGTAGAAGGTATAGGGAGAGCTAACTATGGCTACACCTTC. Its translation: CASTVEGIGRANYGYTF.

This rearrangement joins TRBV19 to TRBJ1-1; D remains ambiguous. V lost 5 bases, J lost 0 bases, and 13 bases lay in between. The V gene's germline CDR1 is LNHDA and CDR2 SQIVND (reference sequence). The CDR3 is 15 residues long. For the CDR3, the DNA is TGTGCCAGTAGTCCTTCACATCCTATGAACACTGAAGCTTTCTTT. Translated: CASSPSHPMNTEAFF.

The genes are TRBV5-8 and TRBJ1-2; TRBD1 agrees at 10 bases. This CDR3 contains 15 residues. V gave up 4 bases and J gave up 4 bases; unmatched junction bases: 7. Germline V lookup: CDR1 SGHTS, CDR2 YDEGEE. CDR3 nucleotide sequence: TGTGCCAGCAGCCCCACGGACAGGGGGAGCTATGGCTACACCTTC. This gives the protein CASSPTDRGSYGYTF.

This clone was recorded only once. CDR3 coding DNA: TGTGCCAGCAGCCACCTGGGCAGTGAAGCTTTCTTT. Translation: CASSHLGSEAFF. The genes are TRBV14 and TRBJ1-1; D not resolved. V lost 3 bases and J lost 7, with 9 bases in between. CDR3 length: 12 residues. Germline values: CDR1 SGHDN, CDR2 FVKESK.

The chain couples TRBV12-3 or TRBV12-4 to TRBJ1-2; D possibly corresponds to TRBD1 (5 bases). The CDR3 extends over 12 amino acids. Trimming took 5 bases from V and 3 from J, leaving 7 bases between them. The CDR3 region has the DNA TGTGCCAGCAGTCAGACAGACTATGGCTACACCTTC. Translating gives CASSQTDYGYTF.

The CDR3 bases are TGTGCCAGCAGCTTATCTGACAGGGGGCTAGATGAGCAGTTCTTC. This gives the protein CASSLSDRGLDEQFF. This chain joins TRBV7-8 and TRBJ2-1; 10 bases are a match to TRBD1. From germline, CDR1 is SGHVS and CDR2 FQNEAQ. The CDR3 is made up of 15 amino acids. V lost 2 bases to trimming and J lost 8 bases; unmatched junction nucleotides: 6.

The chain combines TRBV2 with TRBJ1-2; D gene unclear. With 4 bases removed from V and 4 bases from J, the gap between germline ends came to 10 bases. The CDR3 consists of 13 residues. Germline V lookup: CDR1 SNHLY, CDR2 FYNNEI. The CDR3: CASSVEASYGYTF. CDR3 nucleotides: TGTGCCAGCAGTGTGGAAGCGTCCTATGGCTACACCTTC. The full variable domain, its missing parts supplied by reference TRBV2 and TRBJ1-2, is EPEVTQTPSHQVTQMGQEVILRCVPISNHLYFYWYRQILGQKVEFLVSFYNNEISEKSEIFDDQFSVERPDGSNFTLKIRSTKLEDSAMYFCASSVEASYGYTFGSGTRLTVV.

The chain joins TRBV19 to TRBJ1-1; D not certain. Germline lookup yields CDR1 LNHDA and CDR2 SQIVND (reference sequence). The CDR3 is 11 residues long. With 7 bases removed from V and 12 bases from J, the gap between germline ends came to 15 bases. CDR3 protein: CASKLGDEPFF. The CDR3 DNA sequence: TGTGCCAGTAAGCTTGGAGACGAACCTTTCTTT.

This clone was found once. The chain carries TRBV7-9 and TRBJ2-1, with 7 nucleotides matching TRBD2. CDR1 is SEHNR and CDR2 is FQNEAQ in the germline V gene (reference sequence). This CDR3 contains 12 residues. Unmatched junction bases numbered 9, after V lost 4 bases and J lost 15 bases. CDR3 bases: TGTGCCAGCAGCTATAAGGCGGGAGAGTGGTTCTTC. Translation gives CASSYKAGEWFF.

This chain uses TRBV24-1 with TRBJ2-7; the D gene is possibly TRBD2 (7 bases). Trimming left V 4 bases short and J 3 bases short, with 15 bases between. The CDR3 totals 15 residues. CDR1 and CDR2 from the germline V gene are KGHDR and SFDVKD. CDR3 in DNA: TGTGCCACCAGTGACCCGAGGGGGGGTGACTACGAGCAGTACTTC. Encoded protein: CATSDPRGGDYEQYF.

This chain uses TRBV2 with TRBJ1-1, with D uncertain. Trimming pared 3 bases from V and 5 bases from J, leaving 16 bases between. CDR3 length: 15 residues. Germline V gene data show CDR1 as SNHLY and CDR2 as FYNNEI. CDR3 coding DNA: TGTGCCAGCAGTGAGAGTTGGGCGAGAGGGACTGAAGCTTTCTTT. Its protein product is CASSESWARGTEAFF.

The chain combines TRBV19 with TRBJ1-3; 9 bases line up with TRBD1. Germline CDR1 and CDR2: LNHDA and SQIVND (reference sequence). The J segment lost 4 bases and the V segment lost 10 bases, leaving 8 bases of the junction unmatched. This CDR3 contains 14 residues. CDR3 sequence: CATAAGTGGNTIYF. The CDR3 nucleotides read TGTGCCACCGCTGCGGGGACAGGGGGAAACACCATATATTTT. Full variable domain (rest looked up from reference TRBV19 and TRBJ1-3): DGGITQSPKYLFRKEGQNVTLSCEQNLNHDAMYWYRQDPGQGLRLIYYSQIVNDFQKGDIAEGYSVSREKKESFPLTVTSAQKNPTAFYLCATAAGTGGNTIYFGEGSWLTVV.

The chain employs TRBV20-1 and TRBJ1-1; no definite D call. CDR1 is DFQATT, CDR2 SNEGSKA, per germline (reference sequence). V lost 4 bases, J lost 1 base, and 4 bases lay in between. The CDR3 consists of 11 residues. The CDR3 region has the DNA TGCAGTGCTAAAAAGAACACTGAAGCTTTCTTT. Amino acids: CSAKKNTEAFF.

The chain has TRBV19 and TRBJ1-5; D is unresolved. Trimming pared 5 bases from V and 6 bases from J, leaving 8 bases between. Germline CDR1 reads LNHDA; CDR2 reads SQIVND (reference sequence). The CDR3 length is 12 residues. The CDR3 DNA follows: TGTGCCAGTAGTTCGTGGGCTCAGCCCCAGCATTTT. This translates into CASSSWAQPQHF.

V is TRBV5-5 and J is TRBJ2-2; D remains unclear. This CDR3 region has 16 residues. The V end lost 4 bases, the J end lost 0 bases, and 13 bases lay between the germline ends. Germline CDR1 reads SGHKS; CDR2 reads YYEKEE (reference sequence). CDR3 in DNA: TGTGCCAGCAGCCTTACCCAGACGGCGAACACCGGGGAGCTGTTTTTT. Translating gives CASSLTQTANTGELFF.

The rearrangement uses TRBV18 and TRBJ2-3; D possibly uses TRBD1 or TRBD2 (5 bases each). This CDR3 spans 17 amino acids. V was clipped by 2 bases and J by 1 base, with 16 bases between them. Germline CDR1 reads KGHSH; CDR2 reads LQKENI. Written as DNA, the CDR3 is TGTGCCAGCTCACCAATTTGGGACCTCTACCGCACAGATACGCAGTATTTT. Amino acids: CASSPIWDLYRTDTQYF.

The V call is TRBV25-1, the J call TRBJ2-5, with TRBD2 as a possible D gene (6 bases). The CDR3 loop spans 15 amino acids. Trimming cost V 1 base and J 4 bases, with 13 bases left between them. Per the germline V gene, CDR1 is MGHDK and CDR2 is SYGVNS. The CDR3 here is CASSESAGRLETQYF. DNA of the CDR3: TGTGCCAGCAGTGAATCGGCGGGGAGGCTAGAGACCCAGTACTTC.

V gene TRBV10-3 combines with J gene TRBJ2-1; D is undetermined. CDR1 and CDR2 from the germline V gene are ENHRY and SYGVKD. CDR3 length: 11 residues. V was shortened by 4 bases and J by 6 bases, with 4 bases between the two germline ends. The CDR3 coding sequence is TGTGCCATCAGTGCCGGCAATGAGCAGTTCTTC. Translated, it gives CAISAGNEQFF.

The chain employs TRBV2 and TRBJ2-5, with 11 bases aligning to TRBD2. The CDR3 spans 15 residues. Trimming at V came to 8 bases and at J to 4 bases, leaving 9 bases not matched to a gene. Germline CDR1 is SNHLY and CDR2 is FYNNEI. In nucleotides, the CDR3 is TGTGCCAGCGCTTCCCTAGCGGGAGGTGTAGAGACCCAGTACTTC. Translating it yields CASASLAGGVETQYF.

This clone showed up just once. CDR3 in amino acids: CASSVQMNTEAFF. CDR3 sequence (DNA): TGTGCCAGCAGTGTACAGATGAACACTGAAGCTTTCTTT. The chain links TRBV2 to TRBJ1-1; D is unresolved. In germline, CDR1 is SNHLY, CDR2 FYNNEI. V dropped 4 bases and J dropped 0 bases, with 6 bases sitting between them. The CDR3 length is 13 residues.

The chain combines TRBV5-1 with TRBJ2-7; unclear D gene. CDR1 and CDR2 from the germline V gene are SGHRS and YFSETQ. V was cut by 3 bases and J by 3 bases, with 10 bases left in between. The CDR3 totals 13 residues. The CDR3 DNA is TGCGCCAGCAGCTCGGCCCCTGGCTACGAGCAGTACTTC. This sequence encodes CASSSAPGYEQYF.

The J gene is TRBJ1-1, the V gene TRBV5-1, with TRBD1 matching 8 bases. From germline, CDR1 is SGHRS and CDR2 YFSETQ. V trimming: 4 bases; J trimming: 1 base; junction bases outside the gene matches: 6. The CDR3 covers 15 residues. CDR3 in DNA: TGCGCCAGCAGCCGAGGGACAGGCGCGAACACTGAAGCTTTCTTT. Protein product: CASSRGTGANTEAFF. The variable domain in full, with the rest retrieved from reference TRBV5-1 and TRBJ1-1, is KAGVTQTPRYLIKTRGQQVTLSCSPISGHRSVSWYQQTPGQGLQFLFEYFSETQRNKGNFPGRFSGRQFSNSRSEMNVSTLELGDSALYLCASSRGTGANTEAFFGQGTRLTVV.

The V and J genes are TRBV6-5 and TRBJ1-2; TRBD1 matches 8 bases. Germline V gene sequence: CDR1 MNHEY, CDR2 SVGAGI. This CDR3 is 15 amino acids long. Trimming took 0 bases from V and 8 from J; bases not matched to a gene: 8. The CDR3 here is CASSYSVGQGDGYTF. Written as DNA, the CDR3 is TGTGCCAGCAGTTACTCGGTAGGACAGGGAGACGGCTACACCTTC.

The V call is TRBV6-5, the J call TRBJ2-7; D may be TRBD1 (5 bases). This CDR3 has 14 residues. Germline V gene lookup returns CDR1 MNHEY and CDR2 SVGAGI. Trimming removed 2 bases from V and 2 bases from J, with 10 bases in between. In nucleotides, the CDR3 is TGTGCCAGCAGTTACACTGGACATGCCTACGAGCAGTACTTC. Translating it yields CASSYTGHAYEQYF.